The 5 T cell receptor beta chains reported below all come from one sample, sequenced in a study of cytomegalovirus exposure and HLA in healthy donors. Repertoires were generated with immunoSEQ multiplex PCR, while TCRdb's copy carries only in-frame clones and drops some. The data contain approximately 71,000 clones, around 90% of them singletons. The sequencing sample was made of PBMCs. Every receptor here comes from a man between 18 and 29 years old in good health and CMV-seronegative.

This clone was detected only a few times. The chain joins TRBV27 to TRBJ2-7, with D possibly being TRBD2 (6 bases). CDR1 and CDR2 from the germline V gene are MNHEY and SMNVEV (reference sequence). Trimming took 2 bases from V and 2 from J, leaving 19 bases between them. The CDR3 totals 17 residues. The CDR3 DNA is TGTGCCAGCAGTTTACGGGCGGGGCGGGACCCGACCTACGAGCAGTACTTC. Protein sequence: CASSLRAGRDPTYEQYF.

The chain carries TRBV28 and TRBJ2-2, with 8 bases identical to TRBD2. V was pared by 3 bases and J by 5 bases, with 5 bases of the junction left unmatched. This CDR3 is built from 15 residues. Germline CDR1 and CDR2: MDHEN and SYDVKM. The CDR3 DNA follows: TGTGCCAGCAGTTTCGATCGGGAGGGGACCGGGGAGCTGTTTTTT. Translated, it gives CASSFDREGTGELFF.

The chain carries TRBV2 and TRBJ2-3, with unresolved D. Germline V lookup: CDR1 SNHLY, CDR2 FYNNEI. V lost 4 bases and J 5 bases, leaving 13 bases between the germline ends. This CDR3 is built from 14 residues. This CDR3 is CASSVKHSGDTQYF. CDR3 DNA: TGTGCCAGCAGTGTCAAGCATTCCGGAGATACGCAGTATTTT.

The J gene is TRBJ2-2, the V gene TRBV5-1; 13 nucleotides line up with TRBD2. J lost 0 bases, V lost 4 bases, and 3 bases had no gene match. This CDR3 contains 17 residues. Germline CDR1 reads SGHRS; CDR2 reads YFSETQ. The CDR3 nucleotides read TGCGCCAGCAGCAAAGGGACTAGCGGGGCGAACACCGGGGAGCTGTTTTTT. It is translated as CASSKGTSGANTGELFF.

This clone was counted only a few times. V gene TRBV19 combines with J gene TRBJ2-1; TRBD1 agrees at 10 bases. This CDR3 has 12 amino acids. In germline, CDR1 is LNHDA, CDR2 SQIVND (reference sequence). J lost 8 bases, V lost 9 bases, and 4 bases had no gene match. CDR3 nucleotides: TGTGCCAGCCAGACAGGGGGCCATGAGCAGTTCTTC. It encodes CASQTGGHEQFF.